These T cell receptor beta chains were read from a single sample in a study of sequential checkpoint blockade in melanoma. Clones were read by immunoSEQ multiplex PCR, and TCRdb kept only the in-frame ones, dropping some. This sample has about 17,000 clones, with less than 75% found just once. The sequences come from CD8+ T cells sorted from blood (inferred from file names), collected from a patient given nivolumab and ipilimumab in sequence. Source of these receptors: a human donor with melanoma. Each CDR3 is given with its conserved first and last residue. Each record gives: J gene, clone size, V gene, CDR3 length, D gene, CDR3 protein, CDR3 DNA. D genes are given only for firm matches. Clone size appears in some rows only: once, few, many, or a class for an expanded clone.

TRBJ2-7,-,TRBV9,15,-,CASSDSGRILGEQYF,TGTGCCAGCAGCGATAGCGGACGGATACTCGGCGAGCAGTACTTC
TRBJ2-7,-,TRBV7-9,14,TRBD1,CASSSADRGHEQYF,TGTGCCAGCAGTTCAGCTGACAGGGGACACGAGCAGTACTTC
TRBJ2-7,-,TRBV11-3,14,TRBD1,CASSLAGQGYEQYF,TGTGCCAGCAGCTTAGCTGGACAGGGGTACGAGCAGTACTTC
TRBJ1-5,-,TRBV28,16,TRBD1,CASSPPGQGDNQPQHF,TGTGCCAGCAGCCCACCGGGACAGGGGGACAATCAGCCCCAGCATTTT
TRBJ1-2,-,TRBV11-2,12,-,CASSHYLGGYTF,TGTGCCAGCAGCCATTACCTAGGTGGCTACACCTTC
TRBJ1-2,few,TRBV4-3,14,-,CASSQDQHRNGYTF,TGCGCCAGCAGCCAAGATCAACACAGGAATGGCTACACCTTC
TRBJ2-3,-,TRBV2,15,TRBD2,CASRGLASSTDTQYF,TGTGCCAGCAGGGGACTAGCCTCTAGCACAGATACGCAGTATTTT
TRBJ1-2,-,TRBV1,13,-,CTSSQYFNYGYTF,TGCACCAGCAGCCAGTATTTTAACTATGGCTACACCTTC
TRBJ1-5,-,TRBV27,13,TRBD1,CASRGQGIQPQHF,TGTGCCAGCCGGGGACAGGGGATTCAGCCCCAGCATTTT
TRBJ2-7,-,TRBV6-6,12,-,CASSTPAGEQYF,TGTGCCAGCAGTACCCCCGCGGGGGAGCAGTACTTC
TRBJ2-1,-,TRBV27,16,TRBD2,CASSLSAGGLYNEQFF,TGTGCCAGCAGTTTATCGGCGGGGGGGCTGTACAATGAGCAGTTCTTC
TRBJ2-1,-,TRBV7-9,14,-,CASRGGAPYNEQFF,TGTGCCAGCAGAGGGGGGGCCCCATACAATGAGCAGTTCTTC
TRBJ2-1,-,TRBV11-2,12,TRBD1,CASSLTGGEQFF,TGTGCCAGCAGCTTAACAGGGGGCGAGCAGTTCTTC
TRBJ2-7,medium-sized,TRBV19,15,-,CASSIGARKGDEQYF,TGTGCCAGTAGTATAGGGGCCAGGAAAGGGGACGAGCAGTACTTC
TRBJ2-2,few,TRBV29-1,14,-,CSAAEDANTGELFF,TGCAGCGCCGCTGAGGATGCGAACACCGGGGAGCTGTTTTTT
TRBJ2-7,-,TRBV5-1,15,TRBD2,CASSPPGGGHDEQYF,TGCGCCAGCAGCCCACCCGGGGGAGGGCACGACGAGCAGTACTTC